This T cell receptor (beta chain) stems from a study of T cell repertoires in aging, cancer and after chemotherapy. TRB rearrangements spanning V, D and J were amplified using mixed TRB-A/B primers. TCRdb used MiXCR to reprocess the multiplex PCR reads, holding one entry per CDR3 protein. The sample has about 8,600 distinct CDR3 sequences; roughly 25% are singletons. The template was genomic DNA from peripheral blood, not RNA. Germline CDR1 is MNHEY and CDR2 is SVGAGI. The V gene end was trimmed by 0 bases and the J gene end by 5 bases; junction bases not matched to a gene: 7. The CDR3 covers 15 residues. Notes on the study in general: Thymic emigration or peripheral T cell expansion may be impaired by lymphoid organ infiltration in hematological cancer. Across the chemotherapy interval, each cancer cohort showed higher median generation probability, suggesting thymic rebound.

This clonotype rates as medium-sized. Its antigen is unidentified. This clonotype originated in a human donor with a blood cancer. Sequenced sample: blood. J is TRBJ2-7 and V is TRBV6-5; 7 bases agree with TRBD1. CDR3 protein: CASSYSRTGGDEQYF. In DNA form, the CDR3 reads TGTGCCAGCAGTTACTCGAGGACAGGTGGGGACGAGCAGTACTTC.